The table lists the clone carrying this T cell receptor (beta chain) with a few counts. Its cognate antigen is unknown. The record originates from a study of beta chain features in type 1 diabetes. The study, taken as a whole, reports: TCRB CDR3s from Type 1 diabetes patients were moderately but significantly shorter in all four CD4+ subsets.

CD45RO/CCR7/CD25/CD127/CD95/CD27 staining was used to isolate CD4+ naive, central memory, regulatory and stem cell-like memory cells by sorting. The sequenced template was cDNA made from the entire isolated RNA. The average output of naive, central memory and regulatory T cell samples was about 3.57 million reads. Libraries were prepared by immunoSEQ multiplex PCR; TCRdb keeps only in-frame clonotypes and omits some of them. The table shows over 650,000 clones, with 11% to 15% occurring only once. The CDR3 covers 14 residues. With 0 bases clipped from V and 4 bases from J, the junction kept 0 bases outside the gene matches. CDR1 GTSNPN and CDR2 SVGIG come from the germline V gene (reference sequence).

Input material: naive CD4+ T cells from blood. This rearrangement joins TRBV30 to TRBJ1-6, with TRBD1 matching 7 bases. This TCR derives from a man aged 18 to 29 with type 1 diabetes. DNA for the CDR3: TGTGCCTGGAGTGTGGGACAGTATAATTCACCCCTCCACTTT. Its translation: CAWSVGQYNSPLHF.